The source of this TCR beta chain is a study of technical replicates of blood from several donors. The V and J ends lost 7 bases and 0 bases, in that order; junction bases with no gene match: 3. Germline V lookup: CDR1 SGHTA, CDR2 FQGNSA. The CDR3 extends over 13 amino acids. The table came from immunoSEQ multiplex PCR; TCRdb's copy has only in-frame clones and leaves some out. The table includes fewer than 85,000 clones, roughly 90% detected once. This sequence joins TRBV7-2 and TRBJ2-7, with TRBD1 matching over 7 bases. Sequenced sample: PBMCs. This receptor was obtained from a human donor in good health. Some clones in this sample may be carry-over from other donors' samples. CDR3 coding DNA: TGTGCCAGCAAGACAGGGAACTCCTACGAGCAGTACTTC. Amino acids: CASKTGNSYEQYF.